The 6 T cell receptor beta chains below come from one sample, sequenced in a study of T cell responses to AZD1222 COVID-19 vaccine. Only in-frame clones appear in the TCRdb table, and some are missing; sequencing was by immunoSEQ multiplex PCR. The sample includes about 94,000 clones, 88% of them seen just once. The material was peripheral blood, obtained 28 days after the second AZD1222 dose. These receptors were taken from an adult who received the AZD1222 COVID-19 vaccine.

The CDR3 reads CASSLTIGGDLDTSYEQYF. The CDR3 coding sequence is TGTGCCAGCAGCTTAACCATAGGGGGCGACCTCGACACCTCCTACGAGCAGTACTTC. V usage is TRBV7-3 and J usage is TRBJ2-7; TRBD1 aligns across 7 bases. J was trimmed by 0 bases and V by 0 bases; bases with no gene match: 14. The CDR3 consists of 19 residues. CDR1 and CDR2 (germline): SGHTA, FQGTGA.

The V call is TRBV6-5, the J call TRBJ1-1, with TRBD1 identical over 9 bases. The CDR3 totals 15 residues. The J segment lost 3 bases and the V segment lost 2 bases, leaving 4 bases of the junction unmatched. Germline V gene data show CDR1 as MNHEY and CDR2 as SVGAGI. The CDR3 reads CASSYGRTGDTEAFF. The CDR3 DNA follows: TGTGCCAGCAGTTACGGCCGGACAGGGGACACTGAAGCTTTCTTT.

The chain employs TRBV5-4 and TRBJ2-3; 8 bases agree with TRBD1. The CDR3 spans 16 residues. V was pared by 4 bases and J by 2 bases, with 9 bases of the junction left unmatched. CDR1 is SGHNT and CDR2 is YYREEE in the germline V gene (reference sequence). The CDR3 region is CASSIRTGRSTDTQYF. The CDR3 DNA is TGTGCCAGCAGCATTCGGACAGGGAGATCCACAGATACGCAGTATTTT.

The V and J genes are TRBV7-2 and TRBJ2-7; the D gene could be TRBD1 or TRBD2 (7 bases each). Trimming removed 5 bases at V and 0 bases at J, with 14 bases between. Germline values: CDR1 SGHTA, CDR2 FQGNSA. The CDR3 runs 15 residues. For the CDR3, the DNA is TGTGCCAGCAGCCCCCAGGGGGGGAGCTCCTACGAGCAGTACTTC. It yields the protein CASSPQGGSSYEQYF. Full variable domain (missing parts from reference TRBV7-2 and TRBJ2-7): GAGVSQSPSNKVTEKGKDVELRCDPISGHTALYWYRQSLGQGLEFLIYFQGNSAPDKSGLPSDRFSAERTGGSVSTLTIQRTQQEDSAVYLCASSPQGGSSYEQYFGPGTRLTVT.

This chain connects TRBV10-3 to TRBJ1-6, with a weak D call TRBD1 (6 bases). CDR1 is ENHRY and CDR2 is SYGVKD in the germline V gene. The V end was cut by 6 bases, the J end by 8 bases, with 11 bases between. This CDR3 has 13 amino acids. CDR3 coding DNA: TGTGCCATCAGGGCAGGGGAGGATTCACCCCTCCACTTT. Encoded protein: CAIRAGEDSPLHF.

This clone was picked up a small number of times. The V call is TRBV6-4, the J call TRBJ1-6; TRBD1 might be the D (5 bases). Germline V CDR1 and CDR2: MRHNA, SNTAGT. The CDR3 loop spans 14 amino acids. Trimming removed 3 bases from V and 8 bases from J, with 11 bases in between. CDR3 sequence reads: CASSEGEWDSPLHF. DNA of the CDR3: TGTGCCAGCAGTGAGGGGGAGTGGGATTCACCCCTCCACTTT.